The 32 T cell receptor beta chains below were found in one sample sequenced in a study of blood T cell repertoires in COVID-19. The method was immunoSEQ multiplex PCR; TCRdb's version includes in-frame clones alone and lacks a portion of them. Of 87,000 or so clones in the sample, about 87% were seen once. The sequenced sample consisted of peripheral blood. These receptors were obtained from a human donor with acute or convalescent COVID-19. The donor label of this sample is uncertain.

This clone was seen only a few times. The genes are TRBV2 and TRBJ1-1, with TRBD1 matching 7 bases. The CDR3 sequence is 14 residues long. Losses at the gene ends were 6 bases for V and 3 bases for J; bases not matched to a gene: 7. Germline loops: CDR1 SNHLY, CDR2 FYNNEI. CDR3 region: CASRAGTDHTEAFF. For the CDR3, the DNA is TGTGCCAGCAGAGCCGGGACAGACCACACTGAAGCTTTCTTT.

V usage is TRBV20-1 and J usage is TRBJ2-3; 13 bases line up with TRBD2. Trimming cost V 3 bases and J 4 bases; bases outside gene matches: 4. CDR3 length: 15 residues. Germline V lookup: CDR1 DFQATT, CDR2 SNEGSKA (reference sequence). The CDR3: CSASPLAGGADTQYF. The CDR3 DNA follows: TGCAGTGCTAGTCCACTAGCGGGGGGGGCAGATACGCAGTATTTT.

The CDR3 nucleotides are TGTGCCAGCAGTCCAGGGGGCACTAATGAAAAACTGTTTTTT. Amino acids: CASSPGGTNEKLFF. J is TRBJ1-4 and V is TRBV28; 8 bases are a match to TRBD1. Germline V lookup: CDR1 MDHEN, CDR2 SYDVKM. J was trimmed by 2 bases and V by 5 bases; bases with no gene match: 1. The CDR3 has 14 residues.

The V gene is TRBV2, the J gene TRBJ2-2; 9 nucleotides align to TRBD2. The J segment lost 8 bases and the V segment lost 6 bases, leaving 13 bases of the junction unmatched. CDR1 and CDR2 (germline): SNHLY, FYNNEI. The CDR3 covers 16 residues. CDR3 loop: CASRGGGTSSGGELFF. DNA for the CDR3: TGTGCCAGCAGAGGAGGAGGGACTAGCTCCGGTGGGGAGCTGTTTTTT.

The genes are TRBV30 and TRBJ2-2; 9 nucleotides agree with TRBD1. Germline lookup yields CDR1 GTSNPN and CDR2 SVGIG (reference sequence). With V trimmed by 0 bases and J by 6 bases, 2 bases remained unmatched. The CDR3 totals 14 residues. The CDR3 protein is CAWSVRQGAGELFF. CDR3 nucleotides: TGTGCCTGGAGTGTAAGACAGGGGGCCGGGGAGCTGTTTTTT.

V usage is TRBV9 and J usage is TRBJ2-1; 12 positions agree with TRBD1. The junction had 9 bases not matched to a gene; V was cut back by 4 bases and J by 7 bases. This CDR3 is built from 16 residues. Germline-derived CDR1 and CDR2 are SGDLS and YYNGEE. The CDR3, as DNA: TGTGCCAGCAGCACCCGGGACAGGGGGCTTCATAATGAGCAGTTCTTC. Its translation: CASSTRDRGLHNEQFF.

The sample holds one count of this clone. The CDR3 coding sequence is TGTGCCAGCTCCCCCGACAGCACCATAAATTCACCCCTCCACTTT. Translating it yields CASSPDSTINSPLHF. V is TRBV6-5 and J is TRBJ1-6, with D possibly matching TRBD1 (5 bases). V lost 8 bases and J lost 7, with 18 bases in between. The V gene's germline CDR1 is MNHEY and CDR2 SVGAGI. There are 15 residues in the CDR3.

In DNA form, the CDR3 reads TGTGCCAGCAGCGCCGACCCAGGATCTGGAAACACCATATATTTT. It yields the protein CASSADPGSGNTIYF. The chain carries TRBV2 and TRBJ1-3, with unresolved D. Trimming stripped 6 bases from V and 1 base from J, with 13 bases between. Germline CDR1 SNHLY, CDR2 FYNNEI. CDR3 size: 15 residues.

This chain connects TRBV27 to TRBJ2-2; 9 bases match TRBD2. Germline loops: CDR1 MNHEY, CDR2 SMNVEV (reference sequence). The CDR3 totals 14 residues. V shed 4 bases and J 5 bases; nucleotides not matched to a gene: 2. In DNA form, the CDR3 reads TGTGCCAGCAGTTCCGGACTAGCGACCGGGGAGCTGTTTTTT. Amino acids: CASSSGLATGELFF.

This clone was counted a single time. The V and J genes are TRBV21-1 and TRBJ2-5; TRBD2, the table's D call, lacks a check against the DNA. TRBV21-1 represents a pseudogene. CDR3 length: 13 amino acids. The CDR3 loop is CANSGGAEETQYF. In nucleotides, the CDR3 is TGTGCCAACAGCGGGGGGGCCGAAGAGACCCAGTACTTC.

This clone was counted only a few times. A read error may account for a junction end that differs from germline. The chain has TRBV27 and TRBJ1-1; D remains ambiguous. CDR1 and CDR2 from the germline V gene are MNHEY and SMNVEV (reference sequence). The CDR3 is 14 amino acids. The CDR3 protein is CASSLTELTSVRSF. The CDR3 DNA reads TGTGCCAGCAGTTTAACCGAACTCACCTCCGTGAGGTCCTTT.

The rearrangement links TRBV29-1 to TRBJ1-2, with D maybe TRBD1 (6 bases). The V gene lost 6 bases and the J gene lost 4 bases, with 15 bases spanning the gap. Germline assignment: CDR1 SQVTM and CDR2 ANQGSEA. The CDR3 consists of 13 residues. CDR3 in amino acids: CSVPRGPGYGYTF. CDR3 coding DNA: TGCAGCGTCCCCAGGGGCCCCGGCTATGGCTACACCTTC.

The chain has TRBV7-2 and TRBJ1-4; 7 nucleotides line up with TRBD1. CDR1 SGHTA and CDR2 FQGNSA come from the germline V gene. J gave up 7 bases and V 1 base, and 6 bases lay outside the gene matches. The CDR3 consists of 15 residues. CDR3 sequence: CASSLVSRGSEKLFF. The CDR3 bases are TGTGCCAGCAGCTTAGTCTCCAGGGGGAGTGAAAAACTGTTTTTT.

The chain is built from TRBV5-1 and TRBJ2-5; no definite D call. V dropped 0 bases and J dropped 1 base, with 4 bases sitting between them. This CDR3 has 13 amino acids. Germline lookup yields CDR1 SGHRS and CDR2 YFSETQ. CDR3: CASSLDSQETQYF. The CDR3 nucleotides read TGCGCCAGCAGCTTGGACAGCCAAGAGACCCAGTACTTC.

This clone is a singleton in its sample. The chain joins TRBV11-2 to TRBJ1-4, with unresolved D. The CDR3 consists of 13 residues. Trimming removed 5 bases at V and 8 bases at J, with 12 bases between. From germline, CDR1 is SGHAT and CDR2 FQNNGV. CDR3 region: CASSRSEREKLFF. The CDR3 coding sequence is TGTGCCAGCAGCCGGTCCGAACGCGAAAAACTGTTTTTT. Using reference TRBV11-2 and TRBJ1-4 for the parts outside the CDR3, the full variable domain is EAGVAQSPRYKIIEKRQSVAFWCNPISGHATLYWYQQILGQGPKLLIQFQNNGVVDDSQLPKDRFSAERLKGVDSTLKIQPAKLEDSAVYLCASSRSEREKLFFGSGTQLSVL.

The chain links TRBV19 to TRBJ2-1; TRBD1 is a possible D gene (5 bases). In germline, CDR1 is LNHDA, CDR2 SQIVND (reference sequence). The CDR3 covers 17 residues. The V gene lost 1 base and the J gene lost 0 bases, with 13 bases spanning the gap. As DNA, the CDR3 is TGTGCCAGTAGTATAGGTTGGGGCAGGAACTCCTACAATGAGCAGTTCTTC. Its translation: CASSIGWGRNSYNEQFF.

This sequence joins TRBV3-1 (or the pseudogene TRBV3-2) and TRBJ2-1, with a possible D match to TRBD2 (6 bases). CDR1 and CDR2 (germline): LGHDT, YNNKEL (reference sequence). The CDR3 runs to 15 residues. Trimming cost V 0 bases and J 7 bases, with 13 bases left between them. In DNA, the CDR3 is TGTGCCAGCAGCCAAGATGGACTATGGGGGAATGAGCAGTTCTTC. Amino acids: CASSQDGLWGNEQFF.

J is TRBJ1-1 and V is TRBV5-4; the D is unclear. The germline gives CDR1 SGHNT, CDR2 YYREEE (reference sequence). V lost 4 bases and J lost 1, with 17 bases in between. The CDR3 is 16 residues long. Here the CDR3 DNA reads TGTGCCAGCAGCCCCGGCCCCCCACGACAGAACACTGAAGCTTTCTTT. This gives the protein CASSPGPPRQNTEAFF.

The V and J genes are TRBV4-3 and TRBJ2-4; 7 positions match TRBD1. CDR1 and CDR2 (germline): LGHNA, YSLEER. The CDR3 contains 17 residues. V lost 4 bases, J lost 1 base, and 10 bases stayed unmatched. Here the CDR3 reads CASSPDSTGSAKNIQYF. In DNA, the CDR3 is TGCGCCAGCAGCCCCGATTCGACAGGGTCGGCCAAAAACATTCAGTACTTC.

The rearrangement links TRBV29-1 to TRBJ1-1, with D possibly matching TRBD1 (6 bases). Germline V CDR1 and CDR2: SQVTM, ANQGSEA. Trimming took 7 bases from V and 0 from J, leaving 12 bases between them. CDR3 length equals 13 residues. The CDR3 coding sequence is TGCAGCGCCCGGACAGTTATGAACACTGAAGCTTTCTTT. Its translation is CSARTVMNTEAFF.

V usage is TRBV19 and J usage is TRBJ1-5; 7 bases fit TRBD1. The germline gives CDR1 LNHDA, CDR2 SQIVND (reference sequence). The V gene end was trimmed by 5 bases and the J gene end by 4 bases; junction bases not matched to a gene: 8. This CDR3 has 15 residues. The CDR3 is CASSFQGDRNQPQHF. The DNA of the CDR3 is TGTGCCAGTAGTTTCCAGGGGGACCGGAATCAGCCCCAGCATTTT.

This sequence joins TRBV4-2 and TRBJ1-4; D is uncertain. The CDR3 has 16 amino acids. Germline V gene lookup returns CDR1 LGHNA and CDR2 YNFKEQ. Trimming took 4 bases from V and 1 from J, leaving 13 bases between them. The CDR3 region has the DNA TGTGCCAGCAGCCCCTCTTCAAGCGGAACTAATGAAAAACTGTTTTTT. Translating gives CASSPSSSGTNEKLFF.

This chain joins TRBV20-1 and TRBJ1-5; D may be TRBD1 (5 bases). Deletions cut 6 bases from V and 2 bases from J, with 17 bases between. The CDR3 length is 15 residues. The germline CDR1 and CDR2 sequences are DFQATT and SNEGSKA (reference sequence). The CDR3 coding sequence is TGCAGTGCCAGTGACAGTATGGTCGGCAATCAGCCCCAGCATTTT. Its protein product is CSASDSMVGNQPQHF.

The sample holds one count of this clone. The V gene is TRBV7-3, the J gene TRBJ2-2; 9 nucleotides match TRBD2. The CDR3 is made up of 18 amino acids. With V trimmed by 5 bases and J by 1 base, 11 bases remained unmatched. The germline V gene has CDR1 SGHTA and CDR2 FQGTGA. CDR3 residues: CASSPGRSSGGNTGELFF. DNA for the CDR3: TGTGCCAGCAGCCCTGGGAGAAGTAGCGGGGGGAACACCGGGGAGCTGTTTTTT.

The gene calls are TRBV27 and TRBJ2-2; 7 nucleotides match TRBD2. CDR1 and CDR2 (germline): MNHEY, SMNVEV (reference sequence). This CDR3 is 13 amino acids long. V was pared by 3 bases and J by 6 bases, with 1 base of the junction left unmatched. The CDR3 DNA reads TGTGCCAGCAGTTTGGCGGGGGCCGGGGAGCTGTTTTTT. Its translation: CASSLAGAGELFF.

The rearrangement joins TRBV24-1 to TRBJ2-6; the match to TRBD1 covers 10 bases. The CDR3 has 19 amino acids. CDR1 is KGHDR and CDR2 is SFDVKD in the germline V gene. Trimming at V came to 4 bases and at J to 1 base, leaving 9 bases not matched to a gene. CDR3: CATSEPRQGAHSGANVLTF. CDR3 nucleotide sequence: TGTGCCACCAGTGAACCGCGACAGGGGGCGCATTCTGGGGCCAACGTCCTGACTTTC.

The chain combines TRBV30 with TRBJ2-2, with 7 bases lining up with TRBD1. CDR1 is GTSNPN, CDR2 SVGIG, per germline (reference sequence). The CDR3 covers 18 residues. Losses at the gene ends were 0 bases for V and 1 base for J; bases not matched to a gene: 11. The CDR3 coding sequence is TGTGCCTGGAGTGTACTGAGGCCGGGACAGAAGAACACCGGGGAGCTGTTTTTT. Protein product: CAWSVLRPGQKNTGELFF.

The gene calls are TRBV27 and TRBJ2-7; 8 positions match TRBD2. Trimming cost V 3 bases and J 4 bases; bases outside gene matches: 8. CDR1 and CDR2 (germline): MNHEY, SMNVEV (reference sequence). CDR3 length: 15 amino acids. CDR3 in amino acids: CASSFNSGGLYEQYF. CDR3 nucleotide sequence: TGTGCCAGCAGTTTCAACAGCGGGGGCCTATACGAGCAGTACTTC.

The rearrangement uses TRBV5-5 and TRBJ2-1; possible D gene TRBD1, 6 bases. V lost 4 bases to trimming and J lost 6 bases, with 17 bases between them. The CDR3 is made up of 15 amino acids. Germline lookup yields CDR1 SGHKS and CDR2 YYEKEE (reference sequence). The DNA for the CDR3 is TGTGCCAGCAGCCCGGAGGTTCGGACAGCCAATGAGCAGTTCTTC. Protein sequence: CASSPEVRTANEQFF.

The chain joins TRBV6-5 to TRBJ2-2, with no clear D. The CDR3 loop spans 14 amino acids. Germline V lookup: CDR1 MNHEY, CDR2 SVGAGI. V lost 5 bases, J lost 0 bases, and 7 bases lay in between. CDR3 nucleotide sequence: TGTGCCAGCAGTCTGGGCGCGAACACCGGGGAGCTGTTTTTT. Amino acids: CASSLGANTGELFF.

This rearrangement joins TRBV28 to TRBJ2-7; D perhaps matches TRBD1 (6 bases). Trimming took 3 bases from V and 4 from J, leaving 10 bases between them. Germline CDR1 reads MDHEN; CDR2 reads SYDVKM. This CDR3 region has 13 residues. CDR3 bases: TGTGCCAGCAGTTTCAGGGGAAAGTACGAGCAGTACTTC. This encodes CASSFRGKYEQYF.

The chain links TRBV10-3 to TRBJ1-1, with unresolved D. This CDR3 contains 14 residues. Looked up from germline, CDR1 is ENHRY and CDR2 is SYGVKD. V shed 4 bases and J shed 2 bases, with 11 bases lying between them. In DNA form, the CDR3 reads TGTGCCATCAGTGTTTTACAGACAAACACTGAAGCTTTCTTT. This sequence encodes CAISVLQTNTEAFF.